The entry below describes one T cell receptor beta chain. The V and J ends lost 5 bases and 7 bases respectively, with 11 bases between them. Germline V gene sequence: CDR1 LNHDA, CDR2 SQIVND (reference sequence). There are 13 residues in the CDR3. The method was immunoSEQ multiplex PCR; TCRdb's version includes in-frame clones alone and lacks a portion of them. The sample includes 65,000 to 80,000 clones, roughly 98% of them seen just once. This entry comes from a study of technical replicates of blood from a few donors. This chain joins TRBV19 and TRBJ1-4, with a possible D match to TRBD1 (5 bases). This TCR came from a human donor in good health. Material: T cells isolated from PBMCs. The CDR3 DNA follows: TGTGCCAGTAGTGCTCAAAGGGGTGAAAAACTGTTTTTT. It yields the protein CASSAQRGEKLFF.